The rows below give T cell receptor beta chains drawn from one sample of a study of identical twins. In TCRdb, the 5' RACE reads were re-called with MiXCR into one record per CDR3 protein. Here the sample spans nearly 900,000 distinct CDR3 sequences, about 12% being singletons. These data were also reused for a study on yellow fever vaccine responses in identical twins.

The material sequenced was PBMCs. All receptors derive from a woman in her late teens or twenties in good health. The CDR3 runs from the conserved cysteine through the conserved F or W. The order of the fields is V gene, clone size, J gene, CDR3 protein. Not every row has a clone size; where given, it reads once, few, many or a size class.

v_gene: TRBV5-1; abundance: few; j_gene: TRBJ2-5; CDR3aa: CASSAWTGLSGETQYF
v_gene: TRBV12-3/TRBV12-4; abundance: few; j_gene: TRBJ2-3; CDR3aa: CASSRHGDTQYF
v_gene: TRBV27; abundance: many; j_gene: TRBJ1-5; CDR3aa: CASRRTGSNQPQHF
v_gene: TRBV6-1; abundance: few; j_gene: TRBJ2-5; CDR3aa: CASRLGLPLETQYF
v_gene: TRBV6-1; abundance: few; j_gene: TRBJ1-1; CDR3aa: CASSLRGTPITEAFF
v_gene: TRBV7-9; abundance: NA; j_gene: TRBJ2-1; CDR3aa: CASIQSRLAGHEQFF
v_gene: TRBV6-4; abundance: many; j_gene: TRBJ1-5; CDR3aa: CASSDRLGISNQPQHF
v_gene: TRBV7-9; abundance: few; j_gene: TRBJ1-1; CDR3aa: CASRPSGLGRRNTEAFF
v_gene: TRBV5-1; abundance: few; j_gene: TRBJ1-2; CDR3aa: CASSLGPSGTNYGYTF
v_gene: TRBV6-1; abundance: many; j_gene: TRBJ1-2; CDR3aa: CASNSVTLNYGYTF
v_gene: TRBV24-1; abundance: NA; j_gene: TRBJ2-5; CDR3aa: CATSDPPGQWARETQYF
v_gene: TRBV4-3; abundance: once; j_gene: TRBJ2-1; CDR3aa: CASSQDLDSPYNEQFF
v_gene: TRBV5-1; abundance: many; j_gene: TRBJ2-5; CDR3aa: CASSSIPGLAGLQETQYF
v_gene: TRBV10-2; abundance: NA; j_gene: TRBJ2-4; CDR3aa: CASSEKGDIQYF
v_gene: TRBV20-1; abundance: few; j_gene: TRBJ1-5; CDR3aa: CSAQTGGGNQPQHF
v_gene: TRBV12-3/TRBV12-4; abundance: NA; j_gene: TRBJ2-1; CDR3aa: CASSLAPGQGEQFF
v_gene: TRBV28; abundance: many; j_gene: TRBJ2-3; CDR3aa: CASSRDRATDTQYF
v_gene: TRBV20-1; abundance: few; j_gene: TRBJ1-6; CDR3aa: CSAKAGSSYNSPLHF
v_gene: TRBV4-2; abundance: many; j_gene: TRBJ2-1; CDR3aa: CASSQDNWEVDEQFF
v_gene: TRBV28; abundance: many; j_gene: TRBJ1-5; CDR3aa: CASCTTNQPQHF
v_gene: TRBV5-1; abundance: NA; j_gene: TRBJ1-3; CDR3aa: CASSLGAGTAGNTIYF
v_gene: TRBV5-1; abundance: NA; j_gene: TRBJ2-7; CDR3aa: CASSLVAGGRRSYEQYF
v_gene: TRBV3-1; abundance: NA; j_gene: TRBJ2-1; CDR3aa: CASSHPRAAGGQNEQFF
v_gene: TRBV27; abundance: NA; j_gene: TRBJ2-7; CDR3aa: CASSGQGAVFHEQYF
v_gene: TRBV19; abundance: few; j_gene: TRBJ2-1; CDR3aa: CASSIDHDLAGGQFF
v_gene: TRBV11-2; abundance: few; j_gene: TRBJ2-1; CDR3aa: CASSAGTSGRSHNEQFF
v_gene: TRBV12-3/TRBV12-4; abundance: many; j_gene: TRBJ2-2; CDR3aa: CASSYTGYTGELFF
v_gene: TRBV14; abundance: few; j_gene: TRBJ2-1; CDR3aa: CASSQGVWGTYNEQFF
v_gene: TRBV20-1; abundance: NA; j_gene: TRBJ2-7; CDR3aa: CSASLPAGPREQYF
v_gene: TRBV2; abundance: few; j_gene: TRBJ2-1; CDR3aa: CASIRREGPREQFF
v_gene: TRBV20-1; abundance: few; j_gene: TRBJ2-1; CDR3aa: CSAVAPGPPGNEQFF
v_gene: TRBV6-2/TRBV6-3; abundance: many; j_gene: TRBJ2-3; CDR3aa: CASSSGGRTDTQYF
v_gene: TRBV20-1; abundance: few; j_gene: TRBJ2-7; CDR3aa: CSARDRGNYYEQYF
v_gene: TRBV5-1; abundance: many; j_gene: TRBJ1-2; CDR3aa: CASSPQGTYGYTF
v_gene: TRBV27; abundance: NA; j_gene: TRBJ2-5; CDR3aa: CASSLTGTPATYQETQYF
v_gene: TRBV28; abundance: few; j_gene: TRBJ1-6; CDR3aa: CASSFQGGVYNSPLHF
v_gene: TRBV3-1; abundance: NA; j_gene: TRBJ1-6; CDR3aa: CASSHAGREESPLHF
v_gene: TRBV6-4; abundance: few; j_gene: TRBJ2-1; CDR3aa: CASSHSGGAAYNEQFF
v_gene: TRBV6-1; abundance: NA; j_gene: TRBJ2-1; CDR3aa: CASSENWRGTSYNEQFF
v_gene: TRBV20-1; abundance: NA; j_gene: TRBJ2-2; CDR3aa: CSATEGTSNTGELFF
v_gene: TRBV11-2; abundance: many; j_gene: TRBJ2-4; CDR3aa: CASSPTGGLAKNIQYF
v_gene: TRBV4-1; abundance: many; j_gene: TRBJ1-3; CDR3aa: CASSRLGLFGNTIYF
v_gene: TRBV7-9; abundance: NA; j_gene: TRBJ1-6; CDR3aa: CASSLVGNSSPLHF
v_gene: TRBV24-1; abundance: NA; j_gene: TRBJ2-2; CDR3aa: CATSDSSRVTNTGELFF
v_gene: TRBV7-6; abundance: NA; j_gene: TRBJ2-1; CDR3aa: CASSLAGTHQTEHNEQFF
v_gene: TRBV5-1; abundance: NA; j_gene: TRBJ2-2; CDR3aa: CASSLLEGSTGELFF
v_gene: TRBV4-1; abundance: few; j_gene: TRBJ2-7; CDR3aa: CASSQDYAGPSSYEQYF
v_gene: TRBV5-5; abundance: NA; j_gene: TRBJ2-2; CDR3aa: CASSLGLAGTVVTGELFF
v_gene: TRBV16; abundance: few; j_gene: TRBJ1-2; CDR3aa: CASSPPTLRGQDGYTF
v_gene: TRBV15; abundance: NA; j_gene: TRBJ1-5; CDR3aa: CATSTEGVSNQPQHF
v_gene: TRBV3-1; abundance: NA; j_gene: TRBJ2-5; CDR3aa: CASSQDLTSGYQETQYF
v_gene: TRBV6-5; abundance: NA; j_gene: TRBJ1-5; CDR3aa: CASSYSFGTGASSNQPQHF
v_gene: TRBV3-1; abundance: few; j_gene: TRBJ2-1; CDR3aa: CASSQYPRSGVYNEQFF
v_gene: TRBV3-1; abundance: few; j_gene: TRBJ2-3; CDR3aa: CASRRTRGSTDTQYF
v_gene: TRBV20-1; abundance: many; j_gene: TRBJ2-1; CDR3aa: CSARGGGLAGSSYNEQFF
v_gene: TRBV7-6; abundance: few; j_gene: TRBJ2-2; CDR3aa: CASSSTRSMGELFF